This T cell receptor (beta chain) was profiled in a study of cytomegalovirus exposure and HLA in healthy donors. With respect to this clone: What it recognizes is unknown.

Looked up from germline, CDR1 is MNHNS and CDR2 is SASEGT. V lost 9 bases and J lost 0, with 15 bases in between. The CDR3 is made up of 15 amino acids. Whole-study results and caveats: In vitro experiments confirmed that three CMV-associated chains were specific for CMV antigens.

The PCR contained 60 Vbeta and 13 Jbeta primers. The repertoire was sequenced with immunoSEQ multiplex PCR; TCRdb's copy has only in-frame clones and lacks some. This sample carries about 110,000 clones, 70% to 85% of them seen once, and the ten largest clones take roughly 6.2%. The TCR comes from a man aged 30 to 39 in good health and CMV-seropositive. What was sequenced was PBMCs. The V call is TRBV6-1, the J call TRBJ1-3; D is possibly TRBD1 (5 bases). The CDR3 is CASNQGSTSGNTIYF. Here the CDR3 DNA reads TGTGCCAGTAACCAGGGATCTACCTCTGGAAACACCATATATTTT.